This passage covers 30 T cell receptor beta chains from one sample sequenced in a study of graft-versus-host responses after intestinal transplantation. Antigens of these TCRs are unknown. Measured with immunoSEQ multiplex PCR; TCRdb has only the in-frame clones, and not every one. This sample has fewer than 85,000 clones; approximately 94% occur once, and the top ten carry around 0.5%. Sample: unstimulated CD8+ T cells sorted from spleen or lymph node cells, taken before intestinal transplant. The receptors originated from a human donor who received an intestinal transplant.

The chain joins TRBV7-6 to TRBJ2-5; 8 nucleotides line up with TRBD2. The junction had 7 bases not matched to a gene; V was cut back by 3 bases and J by 4 bases. This CDR3 has 15 amino acids. The V gene's germline CDR1 is SGHVS and CDR2 FNYEAQ. CDR3 sequence: CASSLDGGGVETQYF. The CDR3, as DNA: TGTGCCAGCAGCTTGGACGGGGGGGGAGTAGAGACCCAGTACTTC.

This chain connects TRBV12-1 to TRBJ2-1; the table calls TRBD2, which could not be checked here. TRBV12-1 corresponds to a pseudogene. The CDR3 extends over 8 amino acids. CDR3 nucleotides: TGTGCCAGCAGCTTGCGGTTCTTC. The encoded protein is CASSLRFF.

This sequence joins TRBV14 and TRBJ2-1; 11 bases fit TRBD2. Trimming took 3 bases from V and 9 from J; bases not matched to a gene: 7. This CDR3 region has 15 residues. The germline V gene has CDR1 SGHDN and CDR2 FVKESK. The CDR3 DNA is TGTGCCAGCAGCCAGGAGACTAGCGGGACGGGTGAGCAGTTCTTC. Translating gives CASSQETSGTGEQFF.

The genes are TRBV6-1 and TRBJ2-3; 7 bases align to TRBD1. CDR3 length: 14 residues. In germline, CDR1 is MNHNS, CDR2 SASEGT. Unmatched junction bases numbered 0, after V lost 3 bases and J lost 0 bases. CDR3 nucleotide sequence: TGTGCCAGCAGTGAGGGACAGAGCACAGATACGCAGTATTTT. As protein: CASSEGQSTDTQYF.

The chain recombines TRBV2 with TRBJ2-5, with 7 bases identical to TRBD1. The junction had 12 bases not matched to a gene; V was cut back by 3 bases and J by 2 bases. The CDR3 covers 17 residues. Germline CDR1 is SNHLY and CDR2 is FYNNEI. CDR3 amino acids: CASSEGQFGGLQETQYF. The DNA for the CDR3 is TGTGCCAGCAGTGAGGGACAGTTCGGCGGGCTTCAAGAGACCCAGTACTTC. The variable domain in full, with the rest retrieved from reference TRBV2 and TRBJ2-5, is EPEVTQTPSHQVTQMGQEVILRCVPISNHLYFYWYRQILGQKVEFLVSFYNNEISEKSEIFDDQFSVERPDGSNFTLKIRSTKLEDSAMYFCASSEGQFGGLQETQYFGPGTRLLVL.

V is TRBV11-3 and J is TRBJ2-3, with 7 bases fitting TRBD2. V lost 5 bases and J lost 2; bases outside the gene matches: 4. CDR3 length: 14 amino acids. The germline gives CDR1 SGHNT, CDR2 YENEEA. DNA of the CDR3: TGTGCCAGCAGCCCTAGCGGACCCACAGATACGCAGTATTTT. Amino acid sequence: CASSPSGPTDTQYF.

This rearrangement joins TRBV5-1 to TRBJ2-7, with D tentatively TRBD2 (6 bases). Germline loops: CDR1 SGHRS, CDR2 YFSETQ. The germline V and J ends were trimmed by 0 bases and 1 base, with 14 bases remaining between them. CDR3 length: 16 amino acids. In DNA form, the CDR3 reads TGCGCCAGCAGCTTGGAAGGCGGGACGAGTTCCTACGAGCAGTACTTC. It encodes CASSLEGGTSSYEQYF.

The rearrangement joins TRBV11-2 to TRBJ1-4; no clear D. Trimming pared 1 base from V and 6 bases from J, leaving 12 bases between. The germline CDR1 and CDR2 sequences are SGHAT and FQNNGV. The CDR3 contains 15 residues. CDR3: CASSLAPYYYEKLFF. The CDR3 DNA is TGTGCCAGCAGCTTAGCACCGTATTATTATGAAAAACTGTTTTTT.

The V gene is TRBV27, the J gene TRBJ2-1; 12 bases align to TRBD2. The CDR3 extends over 17 amino acids. Germline CDR1 and CDR2: MNHEY and SMNVEV (reference sequence). Trimming took 4 bases from V and 1 from J; bases not matched to a gene: 5. As DNA, the CDR3 is TGTGCCAGCAGTTCGACTAGCGGGAGTGGGTCCTACAATGAGCAGTTCTTC. The encoded protein is CASSSTSGSGSYNEQFF.

This chain links TRBV6-5 with TRBJ1-4; D may be TRBD1 (5 bases). Germline V gives CDR1 MNHEY, CDR2 SVGAGI. V was shortened by 0 bases and J by 6 bases, with 8 bases between the two germline ends. This CDR3 contains 14 residues. CDR3 amino acids: CASSYSQGHEKLFF. CDR3 DNA: TGTGCCAGCAGTTACTCCCAGGGTCATGAAAAACTGTTTTTT.

This chain joins TRBV15 and TRBJ2-7, with D possibly called TRBD1 or TRBD2 (5 bases each). Per the germline V gene, CDR1 is LNHNV and CDR2 is YYDKDF (reference sequence). Trimming cost V 0 bases and J 1 base, with 10 bases left between them. The CDR3 sequence is 15 residues long. CDR3 protein: CATSRDWDLSYEQYF. CDR3 nucleotides: TGTGCCACCAGCAGAGATTGGGACCTATCCTACGAGCAGTACTTC.

This chain links TRBV11-2 with TRBJ2-1; 10 bases are shared with TRBD2. V was clipped by 7 bases and J by 2 bases; unmatched bases: 8. CDR1 is SGHAT, CDR2 FQNNGV, per germline. CDR3 length equals 16 residues. Here the CDR3 DNA reads TGTGCCAGCATCGAGACTAGCGGGTACACCTACAATGAGCAGTTCTTC. Translated: CASIETSGYTYNEQFF. The whole variable domain, remainder taken from reference TRBV11-2 and TRBJ2-1, is EAGVAQSPRYKIIEKRQSVAFWCNPISGHATLYWYQQILGQGPKLLIQFQNNGVVDDSQLPKDRFSAERLKGVDSTLKIQPAKLEDSAVYLCASIETSGYTYNEQFFGPGTRLTVL.

CDR3 DNA sequence: TGTGCCAGCAGCGTAGACGGGGCAGGGGGGAACACCGGGGAGCTGTTTTTT. It codes for CASSVDGAGGNTGELFF. This chain links TRBV9 with TRBJ2-2, with 7 bases that match TRBD1. CDR1 SGDLS and CDR2 YYNGEE come from the germline V gene. There are 17 residues in the CDR3. Losses at the gene ends were 0 bases for V and 1 base for J; bases not matched to a gene: 6.

This clone has a handful of counts. The chain uses TRBV7-2 and TRBJ1-3, with 8 nucleotides matching TRBD1. Trimming removed 1 base from V and 1 base from J; junction bases left unmatched: 0. Germline V gene data show CDR1 as SGHTA and CDR2 as FQGNSA. This CDR3 has 15 amino acids. The CDR3 DNA reads TGTGCCAGCAGCTTAGGGGACAGGTCTGGAAACACCATATATTTT. It is translated as CASSLGDRSGNTIYF.

CDR3 sequence (DNA): TGTGCCAGCAGCGTAGTATCCAGGCCCTCTGGGGCCAACGTCCTGACTTTC. This encodes CASSVVSRPSGANVLTF. The chain employs TRBV9 and TRBJ2-6; D not certain. This CDR3 comprises 17 residues. CDR1 SGDLS and CDR2 YYNGEE come from the germline V gene. V lost 0 bases and J 0 bases, leaving 10 bases between the germline ends.

V gene TRBV1 combines with J gene TRBJ2-7; the D call of TRBD2 is as the table states it, not checked on the DNA. TRBV1 is labeled a pseudogene. The CDR3 contains 21 residues. CDR3 in DNA: TGCACCAGCAGCCAAGACATCTGGTCCAGGACTAGCGAGCCTGCAACCTACGAGCAGTACTTC. This sequence encodes CTSSQDIWSRTSEPATYEQYF.

This clone was seen a single time. J is TRBJ1-4 and V is TRBV30, with unresolved D. Trimming took off 0 bases at V and 8 bases at J, with 7 bases between the two ends. The germline CDR1 and CDR2 sequences are GTSNPN and SVGIG (reference sequence). The CDR3 length is 12 residues. The CDR3 protein is CAWSVLGEKLFF. CDR3 in DNA: TGTGCCTGGAGTGTACTAGGGGAAAAACTGTTTTTT.

This clone was detected only once. The chain uses TRBV25-1 and TRBJ2-3; the match to TRBD2 covers 15 bases. V was clipped by 8 bases and J by 5 bases; unmatched bases: 11. The CDR3 extends over 17 amino acids. The germline V gene has CDR1 MGHDK and CDR2 SYGVNS. This CDR3 is CASLGLAGGLSVDTQYF. The CDR3 DNA follows: TGTGCCAGCCTCGGACTAGCGGGAGGGCTATCGGTAGATACGCAGTATTTT.

The rearrangement links TRBV4-1 to TRBJ1-5, with unresolved D. Germline V gene sequence: CDR1 MGHRA, CDR2 YSYEKL. Trimming stripped 2 bases from V and 3 bases from J, with 11 bases between. The CDR3 contains 15 residues. CDR3 sequence reads: CASSQSQSTNQPQHF. The CDR3, as DNA: TGCGCCAGCAGCCAAAGTCAGAGCACCAATCAGCCCCAGCATTTT.

The chain carries TRBV28 and TRBJ2-7, with TRBD1 as a possible D gene (6 bases). The CDR3 runs 15 residues. Germline V gives CDR1 MDHEN, CDR2 SYDVKM. V lost 10 bases and J 4 bases, leaving 23 bases between the germline ends. Here the CDR3 reads CATRLMSGVVYEQYF. The CDR3 bases are TGTGCCACCCGACTGATGTCAGGGGTGGTGTACGAGCAGTACTTC.

This clone has only one observation. The chain joins TRBV5-1 to TRBJ2-1, with 13 bases identical to TRBD2. The CDR3 contains 17 residues. V lost 4 bases, J lost 4 bases, and 8 bases stayed unmatched. CDR1 is SGHRS and CDR2 is YFSETQ in the germline V gene. CDR3 in amino acids: CASSRTSGSAFYNEQFF. For the CDR3, the DNA is TGCGCCAGCAGCAGGACTAGCGGGAGCGCCTTTTACAATGAGCAGTTCTTC.

V usage is TRBV7-9 and J usage is TRBJ2-7, with D uncertain. V was cut by 6 bases and J by 1 base, with 10 bases left in between. Germline V lookup: CDR1 SEHNR, CDR2 FQNEAQ (reference sequence). The CDR3 sequence is 13 residues long. CDR3 sequence: CASSTPRSYEQYF. The CDR3 coding sequence is TGTGCCAGCAGTACCCCGCGGTCCTACGAGCAGTACTTC. The full variable domain, in which reference TRBV7-9 and TRBJ2-7 provide the parts outside the CDR3, is DTGVSQNPRHKITKRGQNVTFRCDPISEHNRLYWYRQTLGQGPEFLTYFQNEAQLEKSRLLSDRFSAERPKGSFSTLEIQRTEQGDSAMYLCASSTPRSYEQYFGPGTRLTVT.

The CDR3 nucleotides read TGTGCCAGCAGCCCTCCCGCCGACTACGAGCAGTACTTC. It yields the protein CASSPPADYEQYF. The chain is built from TRBV13 and TRBJ2-7; D remains ambiguous. V was shortened by 5 bases and J by 3 bases, with 11 bases between the two germline ends. Germline CDR1 is PRHDT and CDR2 is FYEKMQ (reference sequence). This CDR3 is built from 13 residues. Full variable domain (missing parts from reference TRBV13 and TRBJ2-7): AAGVIQSPRHLIKEKRETATLKCYPIPRHDTVYWYQQGPGQDPQFLISFYEKMQSDKGSIPDRFSAQQFSDYHSELNMSSLELGDSALYFCASSPPADYEQYFGPGTRLTVT.

The chain couples TRBV28 to TRBJ2-1; 14 positions agree with TRBD2. J gave up 7 bases and V 2 bases, and 10 bases lay outside the gene matches. Germline values: CDR1 MDHEN, CDR2 SYDVKM. This CDR3 has 18 residues. The CDR3 here is CASSLNPVGTSGRNEQFF. For the CDR3, the DNA is TGTGCCAGCAGTTTAAACCCTGTCGGGACTAGCGGGAGAAATGAGCAGTTCTTC.

V is TRBV6-6 and J is TRBJ2-7; D unclear. This CDR3 region has 12 residues. V lost 8 bases and J 3 bases, leaving 11 bases between the germline ends. Germline V gives CDR1 MNHNY, CDR2 SVGAGI (reference sequence). CDR3 coding DNA: TGTGCCAGCGCCCCGGAGTTCTACGAGCAGTACTTC. Its protein is CASAPEFYEQYF.

This chain joins TRBV7-9 and TRBJ2-7; D is ambiguous. CDR3 length equals 14 residues. Looked up from germline, CDR1 is SEHNR and CDR2 is FQNEAQ (reference sequence). V shed 3 bases and J shed 0 bases, with 9 bases lying between them. DNA for the CDR3: TGTGCCAGCAGCTTGAACTCTCCCTCCTACGAGCAGTACTTC. Translation gives CASSLNSPSYEQYF.

V usage is TRBV10-2 and J usage is TRBJ2-7, with 8 bases lining up with TRBD1. This CDR3 region has 16 residues. From germline, CDR1 is WSHSY and CDR2 SAAADI. Trimming took 0 bases from V and 2 from J; bases not matched to a gene: 6. CDR3: CASSESPGTGTYEQYF. For the CDR3, the DNA is TGCGCCAGCAGTGAGTCCCCCGGGACAGGTACCTACGAGCAGTACTTC.

The chain recombines TRBV29-1 with TRBJ1-1, with TRBD1 as a possible D gene (5 bases). Germline V lookup: CDR1 SQVTM, CDR2 ANQGSEA. The V end lost 7 bases, the J end lost 2 bases, and 14 bases lay between the germline ends. CDR3 length: 13 amino acids. CDR3 in DNA: TGCAGCGCGACCCCGACAGCTAACACTGAAGCTTTCTTT. It is translated as CSATPTANTEAFF.

The chain carries TRBV28 and TRBJ2-7; 10 bases map to TRBD1. Looked up from germline, CDR1 is MDHEN and CDR2 is SYDVKM. This CDR3 is 14 amino acids long. With V trimmed by 5 bases and J by 5 bases, 6 bases remained unmatched. CDR3 sequence reads: CASSPGQGPHEQYF. The CDR3 bases are TGTGCCAGCAGTCCGGGACAGGGGCCCCACGAGCAGTACTTC.

This CDR3 reads CASNVAGEGEQYF. The CDR3 DNA is TGTGCCAGCAATGTAGCGGGAGAGGGCGAGCAGTACTTC. The chain has TRBV27 and TRBJ2-7, with 9 bases aligning to TRBD2. The J segment lost 6 bases and the V segment lost 7 bases, leaving 7 bases of the junction unmatched. Germline assignment: CDR1 MNHEY and CDR2 SMNVEV (reference sequence). The CDR3 runs 13 residues.